Given below is one TCR beta chain in context. This specimen comes from a study of cytomegalovirus exposure and HLA in healthy donors. The CDR3 length is 16 residues. V lost 2 bases, J lost 2 bases, and 5 bases stayed unmatched. Germline values: CDR1 WSHSY, CDR2 SAAADI. PCR used 60 Vbeta primers and 13 Jbeta primers. This table comes from immunoSEQ multiplex PCR, and its TCRdb copy is limited to in-frame clones, with some not included. The table lists some 190,000 clones, roughly four fifths of them singletons. The sample was PBMCs. The rearrangement uses TRBV10-2 and TRBJ2-2; 7 bases are shared with TRBD1. This clonotype originated in a woman aged 25 to 39 in good health and CMV-seropositive. The CDR3 coding sequence is TGCGCCAGCAGTGAGGGCCAGGGGGTCAACACCGGGGAGCTGTTTTTT. This gives the protein CASSEGQGVNTGELFF.